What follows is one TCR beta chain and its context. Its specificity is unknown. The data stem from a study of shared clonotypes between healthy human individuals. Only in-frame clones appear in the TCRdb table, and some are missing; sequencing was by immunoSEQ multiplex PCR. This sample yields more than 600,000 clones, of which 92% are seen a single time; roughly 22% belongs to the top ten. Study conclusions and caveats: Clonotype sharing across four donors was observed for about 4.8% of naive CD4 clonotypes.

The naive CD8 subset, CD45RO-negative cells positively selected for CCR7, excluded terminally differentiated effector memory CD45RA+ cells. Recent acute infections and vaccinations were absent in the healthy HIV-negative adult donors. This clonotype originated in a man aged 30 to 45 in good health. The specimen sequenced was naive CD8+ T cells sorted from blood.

The chain's CDR3 is CASRTGRYSNQPQHF. The CDR3 DNA reads TGTGCCAGTAGAACAGGACGTTATAGCAATCAGCCCCAGCATTTT. V and J are TRBV19 and TRBJ1-5, with a possible D match to TRBD1 (5 bases). Trimming left V 6 bases short and J 0 bases short, with 12 bases between. The length of the CDR3 is 15 residues. From germline, CDR1 is LNHDA and CDR2 SQIVND (reference sequence).